A selection of T cell receptor beta chains follows, all from one sample in a study of blood T cell repertoires in COVID-19. The assay was immunoSEQ multiplex PCR, and TCRdb's table has in-frame clones only and misses some. Among 270,000 or so clones listed, 84% were seen once. The source material was peripheral blood. The receptors were sampled from a human donor in a cohort sampled during active COVID-19. Both conserved end residues are part of each CDR3. The D gene is left open where the match is weak. Clone size appears in some rows only: once, few, many, or a class for an expanded clone.

TRBV11-2	.	.	TRBJ2-3	CASSLAGQNTQYF	TGTGCCAGCAGCTTAGCAGGGCAAAATACGCAGTATTTT
TRBV15	.	.	TRBJ2-3	CATSRDLSTDTQYF	TGTGCCACCAGCAGAGATCTAAGCACAGATACGCAGTATTTT
TRBV4-1	.	TRBD1	TRBJ2-1	CASSQGLIDRDNEQFF	TGCGCCAGCAGCCAAGGGTTGATCGACAGGGACAATGAGCAGTTCTTC
TRBV7-2	few	.	TRBJ1-5	CASSAVAGLRGQPQHF	TGTGCCAGCAGCGCAGTAGCGGGACTAAGGGGTCAGCCCCAGCATTTT
TRBV11-2	.	TRBD2	TRBJ2-3	CASSFWGRGGSTDTQYF	TGTGCCAGCAGCTTCTGGGGTCGCGGGGGATCCACAGATACGCAGTATTTT
TRBV7-9	.	.	TRBJ2-7	CASSHVQGRRGEQYF	TGTGCCAGCAGCCATGTACAGGGCAGACGAGGCGAGCAGTACTTC
TRBV6-2/TRBV6-3	.	.	TRBJ2-3	CASSYPSSGLETQYF	TGTGCCAGCAGTTACCCTAGCTCCGGCTTAGAGACGCAGTATTTT
TRBV27	.	.	TRBJ2-1	CASRERDNEQFF	TGTGCCAGCAGGGAGCGGGACAATGAGCAGTTCTTC
TRBV3-1/TRBV3-2	.	.	TRBJ1-1	CASSHTFEAFF	TGTGCCAGCAGCCATACATTCGAAGCTTTCTTT
TRBV4-2	once	TRBD2	TRBJ2-3	CASSQDTGTSGGTSTDTQYF	TGTGCCAGCAGCCAAGATACGGGGACTAGCGGGGGAACAAGCACAGATACGCAGTATTTT
TRBV2	.	TRBD1	TRBJ2-5	CASRPMGTAWPQYF	TGTGCCAGCAGGCCGATGGGGACAGCCTGGCCCCAGTACTTC
TRBV6-2/TRBV6-3	.	TRBD2	TRBJ2-2	CASSFRRRTSGSNTGELFF	TGTGCCAGCAGTTTCCGTCGTAGGACTAGCGGATCGAACACCGGGGAGCTGTTTTTT
TRBV28	few	TRBD1	TRBJ1-2	CASSSATGIYGYTF	TGTGCCAGCAGTTCTGCGACAGGGATCTATGGCTACACCTTC
TRBV11-2	.	.	TRBJ1-1	CASSLDSRRNTEAFF	TGTGCCAGCAGCTTAGATTCCCGGAGGAACACTGAAGCTTTCTTT
TRBV29-1	few	TRBD2	TRBJ2-7	CSVIAGGNYEQYF	TGCAGCGTCATAGCGGGAGGTAACTACGAGCAGTACTTC
TRBV2	.	.	TRBJ2-7	CASAGHPTYEQYF	TGTGCCAGCGCCGGACATCCGACCTACGAGCAGTACTTC
TRBV7-2	.	.	TRBJ1-2	CASSLAHLVGGYTF	TGTGCCAGCAGCTTAGCGCACCTGGTCGGTGGCTACACCTTC
TRBV19	few	.	TRBJ1-5	CASSSRRDQPQHF	TGTGCCAGTAGTAGTAGGCGGGATCAGCCCCAGCATTTT
TRBV11-3	.	.	TRBJ2-7	CASSLSQGYEQYF	TGTGCCAGCAGCTTATCGCAGGGCTACGAGCAGTACTTC
TRBV10-3	.	.	TRBJ2-1	CAISNPRENEQFF	TGTGCCATCAGTAATCCCAGGGAAAATGAGCAGTTCTTC
TRBV6-5	once	.	TRBJ1-1	CASTLRPGFTEAFF	TGTGCCAGCACCCTAAGGCCGGGGTTCACTGAAGCTTTCTTT
TRBV28	.	.	TRBJ1-2	CASSLTGMPANYGYTF	TGTGCCAGCAGTTTAACAGGGATGCCCGCTAACTATGGCTACACCTTC
TRBV18	once	TRBD1	TRBJ1-2	CASSPLGQTGGYTF	TGTGCCAGCTCACCATTGGGACAGACGGGTGGCTACACCTTC
TRBV7-3	.	TRBD2	TRBJ2-2	CASSPSISGRWIGELFF	TGTGCCAGCAGTCCATCTATTAGCGGGAGATGGATCGGGGAGCTGTTTTTT
TRBV11-2	.	.	TRBJ1-2	CASSPSRQGYGYTF	TGTGCCAGCAGCCCCAGTCGGCAGGGCTATGGCTACACCTTC
TRBV9	.	TRBD2	TRBJ2-1	CASSEGTGGNEQFF	TGTGCCAGCAGCGAGGGGACGGGAGGTAATGAGCAGTTCTTC
TRBV6-5	.	.	TRBJ2-4	CATSGAAEVNIQYF	TGTGCCACCTCTGGGGCGGCAGAGGTCAACATTCAGTACTTC
TRBV7-2	.	TRBD2	TRBJ2-7	CASSLGRGLAAHEQYF	TGTGCCAGCAGCTTAGGGCGGGGACTAGCTGCTCACGAGCAGTACTTC
TRBV28	.	.	TRBJ2-3	CASRTTWRTDTQYF	TGTGCCAGCAGAACCACCTGGCGCACAGATACGCAGTATTTT
TRBV18	few	TRBD1	TRBJ1-2	CASSTGQAVYGYTF	TGTGCCAGCTCAACTGGACAGGCCGTCTATGGCTACACCTTC
TRBV7-2	.	TRBD2	TRBJ2-3	CASSLALAGTLNDFTDTQYF	TGTGCCAGCAGCTTAGCTTTAGCGGGGACCCTAAACGATTTCACAGATACGCAGTATTTT
TRBV6-2/TRBV6-3	.	TRBD1	TRBJ1-5	CASSLGTENQPQHF	TGTGCCAGCAGTCTCGGGACAGAGAATCAGCCCCAGCATTTT
TRBV7-9	few	TRBD1	TRBJ1-6	CASSKQGNSYNSPLHF	TGTGCCAGCAGCAAACAGGGGAACTCCTATAATTCACCCCTCCACTTT
TRBV5-1	.	.	TRBJ2-1	CASSLERPYNEQFF	TGCGCCAGCAGCTTGGAGAGGCCCTACAATGAGCAGTTCTTC
TRBV10-3	few	.	TRBJ1-5	CATSSTGRNQPQHF	TGTGCCACCTCTTCGACAGGCCGCAATCAGCCCCAGCATTTT
TRBV5-4	.	TRBD1	TRBJ2-7	CASSRRQGFSYEQYF	TGTGCCAGCAGCCGAAGACAGGGGTTCTCCTACGAGCAGTACTTC
TRBV6-1	.	.	TRBJ2-5	CASSEGAGIPPETQYF	TGTGCCAGCAGTGAAGGGGCAGGGATCCCTCCAGAGACCCAGTACTTC